These 18 T cell receptor beta chains were sequenced from one sample in a study of cytomegalovirus exposure and HLA in healthy donors. The study ran its PCR with 60 Vbeta and 13 Jbeta primers. TCRdb keeps only in-frame clones here, not all; method: immunoSEQ multiplex PCR. The sample lists 130,000 or so clones, more than 75% occurring once. Input material: PBMCs. The receptors come from a young man in good health and CMV-seronegative.

The V gene is TRBV10-3, the J gene TRBJ2-5; 7 bases map to TRBD1. The V segment lost 6 bases and the J segment 5 bases; nucleotides outside the gene matches: 6. The CDR3 extends over 13 amino acids. Germline CDR1 is ENHRY and CDR2 is SYGVKD. As DNA, the CDR3 is TGTGCCATCAGGCCCGACAGGGTGGAGACCCAGTACTTC. Protein: CAIRPDRVETQYF.

This sequence joins TRBV19 and TRBJ1-1; D ambiguous. Trimming stripped 2 bases from V and 3 bases from J, with 7 bases between. The CDR3 is made up of 13 amino acids. Germline V CDR1 and CDR2: LNHDA, SQIVND (reference sequence). CDR3 residues: CASSISMDTEAFF. DNA of the CDR3: TGTGCCAGTAGTATAAGCATGGACACTGAAGCTTTCTTT.

This clone was detected only a few times. This chain joins TRBV7-9 and TRBJ2-1; D perhaps matches TRBD1 (6 bases). The length of the CDR3 is 16 residues. Germline V gives CDR1 SEHNR, CDR2 FQNEAQ (reference sequence). Trimming took off 5 bases at V and 8 bases at J, with 22 bases between the two ends. CDR3 sequence: CASSLLRGGTVHEQFF. In DNA form, the CDR3 reads TGTGCCAGCAGCCTCCTCAGGGGCGGAACGGTACATGAGCAGTTCTTC.

The chain is built from TRBV29-1 and TRBJ2-2, with TRBD1 matching 7 bases. This CDR3 is built from 13 residues. V was pared by 4 bases and J by 7 bases, with 6 bases of the junction left unmatched. CDR1 and CDR2 from the germline V gene are SQVTM and ANQGSEA. The CDR3 reads CSVGVGGNGELFF. CDR3 coding DNA: TGCAGCGTTGGGGTAGGGGGCAACGGGGAGCTGTTTTTT.

The sample holds one count of this clone. CDR3 DNA sequence: TGCAGCGTTGAAGATATAGACAGGCCAACCTACAATGAGCAGTTCTTC. Its translation is CSVEDIDRPTYNEQFF. This chain uses TRBV29-1 with TRBJ2-1, with D tentatively TRBD1 (6 bases). The CDR3 is made up of 16 amino acids. Germline-derived CDR1 and CDR2 are SQVTM and ANQGSEA. The V end lost 0 bases, the J end lost 2 bases, and 14 bases lay between the germline ends.

V is TRBV5-1 and J is TRBJ1-4; 7 bases are shared with TRBD1. CDR1 and CDR2 (germline): SGHRS, YFSETQ. V dropped 4 bases and J dropped 4; count of bases not matched to a gene: 4. The CDR3 has 14 amino acids. The CDR3 DNA reads TGCGCCAGCAGCCCGGGACAGATTAATGAAAAACTGTTTTTT. Its protein is CASSPGQINEKLFF.

This chain links TRBV11-2 with TRBJ2-7, with D maybe TRBD1 (6 bases). The CDR3 has 13 residues. V was shortened by 7 bases and J by 5 bases, with 15 bases between the two germline ends. In germline, CDR1 is SGHAT, CDR2 FQNNGV. The CDR3 loop is CASINIRGNEQYF. CDR3 DNA: TGTGCCAGCATCAACATCAGGGGCAACGAGCAGTACTTC.

This clone has only a few counts. This chain connects TRBV6-1 to TRBJ1-2; possible D gene TRBD1, 6 bases. This CDR3 spans 13 amino acids. V was shortened by 4 bases and J by 5 bases, with 11 bases between the two germline ends. The V gene's germline CDR1 is MNHNS and CDR2 SASEGT. CDR3 amino acids: CASSAGVRYGYTF. CDR3 nucleotide sequence: TGTGCCAGCAGTGCAGGGGTAAGGTATGGCTACACCTTC.

The table lists this clone with a few counts. J is TRBJ1-2 and V is TRBV27; 7 bases fit TRBD1. The ends lost 2 bases at V and 1 base at J; junction bases unmatched: 10. Germline CDR1 and CDR2: MNHEY and SMNVEV (reference sequence). This CDR3 is 17 amino acids long. In nucleotides, the CDR3 is TGTGCCAGCAGTTTAGAGTACAGGGGCTTGGGTAACTATGGCTACACCTTC. Translated: CASSLEYRGLGNYGYTF.

The V call is TRBV7-2, the J call TRBJ1-2; possible D gene TRBD1, 5 bases. V shed 0 bases and J shed 4 bases, with 15 bases lying between them. CDR1 SGHTA and CDR2 FQGNSA come from the germline V gene. The CDR3 is made up of 16 amino acids. The CDR3 region has the DNA TGTGCCAGCAGCTTAGCGATGGGGGGGACGGGCTATGGCTACACCTTC. It encodes CASSLAMGGTGYGYTF.

This chain uses TRBV19 with TRBJ2-1; 7 bases agree with TRBD1. The J segment lost 5 bases and the V segment lost 4 bases, leaving 2 bases of the junction unmatched. Germline V gene sequence: CDR1 LNHDA, CDR2 SQIVND (reference sequence). CDR3 size: 13 residues. The chain's CDR3 is CASSTGQDNEQFF. In nucleotides, the CDR3 is TGTGCCAGTAGTACCGGACAGGACAATGAGCAGTTCTTC.

The chain recombines TRBV15 with TRBJ1-2; perhaps TRBD1 as D (6 bases). This CDR3 has 16 amino acids. Germline V gene sequence: CDR1 LNHNV, CDR2 YYDKDF (reference sequence). With 1 base removed from V and 5 bases from J, the gap between germline ends came to 17 bases. CDR3 sequence (DNA): TGTGCCACCAGCAGAGTGTCGGGGGGCGGACGGTATGGCTACACCTTC. This codes for CATSRVSGGGRYGYTF.

The chain carries TRBV7-9 and TRBJ1-4; 7 bases align to TRBD1. The CDR3 extends over 17 amino acids. The V gene's germline CDR1 is SEHNR and CDR2 FQNEAQ (reference sequence). V lost 1 base to trimming and J lost 3 bases; unmatched junction nucleotides: 8. The CDR3 DNA reads as TGTGCCAGCAGCTTAGTACCCATACAGGGGCCTAATGAAAAACTGTTTTTT. It is translated as CASSLVPIQGPNEKLFF.

The V and J genes are TRBV9 and TRBJ1-5, with 8 bases lining up with TRBD1. The CDR3 spans 15 residues. Germline loops: CDR1 SGDLS, CDR2 YYNGEE. V lost 3 bases, J lost 5 bases, and 7 bases stayed unmatched. The chain's CDR3 is CASSAQGQGDQPQHF. The CDR3 DNA follows: TGTGCCAGCAGCGCTCAAGGACAGGGTGATCAGCCCCAGCATTTT. The full variable domain, rest sourced from reference TRBV9 and TRBJ1-5, is DSGVTQTPKHLITATGQRVTLRCSPRSGDLSVYWYQQSLDQGLQFLIQYYNGEERAKGNILERFSAQQFPDLHSELNLSSLELGDSALYFCASSAQGQGDQPQHFGDGTRLSIL.

The rearrangement links TRBV19 to TRBJ1-5; TRBD1 matches 8 bases. Looked up from germline, CDR1 is LNHDA and CDR2 is SQIVND (reference sequence). Losses at the gene ends were 9 bases for V and 6 bases for J; bases not matched to a gene: 10. The CDR3 is made up of 14 amino acids. In DNA form, the CDR3 reads TGTGCCAGCACAAACCAGGGGGCGGGTCAGCCCCAGCATTTT. Translated: CASTNQGAGQPQHF.

The chain recombines TRBV13 with TRBJ2-3, with D hard to call. The CDR3 has 13 residues. The germline V gene has CDR1 PRHDT and CDR2 FYEKMQ (reference sequence). V shed 4 bases and J shed 0 bases, with 5 bases lying between them. The CDR3 loop is CASSSVSTDTQYF. The DNA for the CDR3 is TGTGCCAGCAGCTCAGTGAGCACAGATACGCAGTATTTT.

V usage is TRBV5-1 and J usage is TRBJ1-4; a possible D gene is TRBD1 (5 bases). V lost 3 bases and J lost 2, with 8 bases in between. Looked up from germline, CDR1 is SGHRS and CDR2 is YFSETQ. This CDR3 is built from 14 residues. For the CDR3, the DNA is TGCGCCAGCAGCTGGACATGGACTAATGAAAAACTGTTTTTT. Protein: CASSWTWTNEKLFF.

The gene calls are TRBV13 and TRBJ1-1; 9 bases match TRBD1. CDR3 length equals 14 residues. Germline lookup yields CDR1 PRHDT and CDR2 FYEKMQ (reference sequence). V trimming: 5 bases; J trimming: 5 bases; junction bases outside the gene matches: 6. CDR3 DNA sequence: TGTGCCAGCAGCCTCGGGACAGGGAAGACTGAAGCTTTCTTT. The encoded protein is CASSLGTGKTEAFF.